A single T cell receptor beta chain is shown here with its context. Its antigen is not known. This entry belongs to a study of blood T cells in healthy people across ages. Study findings and constraints: Naive T cell percentage and TCR beta diversity correlated strongly.

A J-beta primer mix and a sample-barcoded 5' primer were used in a second PCR of about 6 to 12 cycles. MiXCR was run by TCRdb on the 5' RACE reads, yielding one entry per CDR3 protein. The table has approximately 350,000 distinct CDR3 sequences, roughly half seen once; the top ten hold roughly 51%. The CDR3 covers 16 residues. With V trimmed by 2 bases and J by 5 bases, 10 bases remained unmatched. The germline V gene encodes CDR1 SGHKS and CDR2 YYEKEE (reference sequence). The sequencing sample was made of blood. The sequence derives from a man in his 60s in good health. The V call is TRBV5-5, the J call TRBJ2-1, with TRBD2 identical over 7 bases. Here the CDR3 DNA reads TGTGCCAGCAGCTTTCCCCGTCTAGCGGAGAACAATGAGCAGTTCTTC. This sequence encodes CASSFPRLAENNEQFF. The whole variable domain, filled in from reference TRBV5-5 and TRBJ2-1, reads DAGVTQSPTHLIKTRGQQVTLRCSPISGHKSVSWYQQVLGQGPQFIFQYYEKEERGRGNFPDRFSARQFPNYSSELNVNALLLGDSALYLCASSFPRLAENNEQFFGPGTRLTVL.